Following are 8 T cell receptor beta chains from one sample sequenced in a study of response to subunit inactivated influenza vaccine. TCRdb independently ran MiXCR on the RT-PCR reads; one entry per CDR3 protein. In the table there are about 540,000 distinct CDR3 sequences, about 15% of which are singletons. This sample comprised PBMCs from blood, obtained approximately 13 days after vaccination. The source is a man between 45 and 60 years old who received an inactivated influenza vaccine.

This clonotype showed up many times. One end of the junction does not line up with germline, which may come from a read error. This sequence joins TRBV7-8 and TRBJ2-3; tentatively, D is TRBD2 (6 bases). In germline, CDR1 is SGHVS, CDR2 FQNEAQ. This CDR3 is 16 amino acids long. The CDR3 DNA reads TGTGCCAGCAGTTTAGGACCAGCGGGCGGCACAGATACGCAGTATTTT. This encodes CASSLGPAGGTDTQYF.

This clonotype was detected only a few times. The chain has TRBV20-1 and TRBJ2-7; 11 bases are shared with TRBD2. Germline lookup yields CDR1 DFQATT and CDR2 SNEGSKA (reference sequence). V lost 5 bases to trimming and J lost 0 bases; unmatched junction nucleotides: 9. The CDR3 runs 16 residues. The CDR3 DNA reads TGCAGTGCTTCCGGGGTAGCGGGGGGGAGCTCCTACGAGCAGTACTTC. Amino acids: CSASGVAGGSSYEQYF.

J is TRBJ2-7 and V is TRBV4-3; D ambiguous. With 3 bases removed from V and 2 bases from J, the gap between germline ends came to 17 bases. The CDR3 spans 16 residues. The germline CDR1 and CDR2 sequences are LGHNA and YSLEER. CDR3 residues: CASSHPTWLLTYEQYF. The CDR3 DNA sequence: TGCGCCAGCAGCCACCCCACGTGGCTTCTAACCTACGAGCAGTACTTC.

This clonotype appeared a few times. The V gene is TRBV7-9, the J gene TRBJ2-1; TRBD2 might be the D (6 bases). V was pared by 3 bases and J by 9 bases, with 21 bases between. This CDR3 comprises 16 residues. CDR1 is SEHNR and CDR2 is FQNEAQ in the germline V gene (reference sequence). The CDR3 reads CASSLSAGGPGVEQFF. The CDR3 nucleotides read TGTGCCAGCAGCTTGAGTGCCGGAGGGCCGGGAGTTGAGCAGTTCTTC.

The gene calls are TRBV20-1 and TRBJ2-3; 8 bases agree with TRBD1. The CDR3 consists of 13 residues. V was clipped by 2 bases and J by 6 bases; unmatched bases: 4. From germline, CDR1 is DFQATT and CDR2 SNEGSKA (reference sequence). The CDR3 reads CSARSTGADTQYF. CDR3 nucleotides: TGCAGTGCTAGATCGACAGGGGCGGATACGCAGTATTTT.

This clonotype was seen only a few times. The chain has TRBV29-1 and TRBJ2-3, with 13 bases lining up with TRBD2. This CDR3 has 19 residues. Germline values: CDR1 SQVTM, CDR2 ANQGSEA. J lost 1 base, V lost 0 bases, and 10 bases had no gene match. DNA for the CDR3: TGCAGCGTTGAAGATCTTCAACTAGCGGGAGGGCTGGGCACAGATACGCAGTATTTT. Its translation: CSVEDLQLAGGLGTDTQYF.

This clonotype is labeled medium-sized (0.01 to 0.1%). The gene calls are TRBV5-1 and TRBJ2-1; the D is unclear. The V and J ends lost 4 bases and 1 base respectively, with 9 bases between them. Germline V gene sequence: CDR1 SGHRS, CDR2 YFSETQ. The CDR3 has 14 residues. The CDR3 DNA follows: TGCGCCAGCAGCCCCGACACGTCCTACAATGAGCAGTTCTTC. Translating gives CASSPDTSYNEQFF.

This clonotype turned up a few times. This chain joins TRBV5-1 and TRBJ2-1; no definite D call. The CDR3 consists of 13 residues. The germline gives CDR1 SGHRS, CDR2 YFSETQ. V lost 1 base and J 9 bases, leaving 11 bases between the germline ends. DNA for the CDR3: TGCGCCAGCAGCTTGTCTCTGTGGGGTGAGCAGTTCTTC. This translates into CASSLSLWGEQFF.